This TCR beta chain was sequenced in a study of shared clonotypes between healthy human individuals. About the research overall: A couple of women and a few men aged 18 to 49 made up the donors. CD8 memory received one plate per donor, CD8 naive two, CD4 memory three and CD4 naive three.

A remark on this clone: The antigen is undetermined.

Terminally differentiated effector memory CD45RA+ cells were left out of the naive CD8 fraction, which was CD45RO-negative and positively selected for CCR7. Donors were Caucasian adults residing in Nashville, Tennessee, USA. Study observations and caveats: Sequencing depth was expected to affect clonotype sharing among donors.

Looked up from germline, CDR1 is GTSNPN and CDR2 is SVGIG (reference sequence). The CDR3 runs to 15 residues. V was trimmed by 1 base and J by 8 bases, leaving 17 bases between them. Repertoires were generated with immunoSEQ multiplex PCR, while TCRdb's copy carries only in-frame clones and drops some. The sample records millions of clones, about 95% being singletons. V is TRBV30 and J is TRBJ2-2; tentative D call: TRBD1 (7 bases). The clonotype comes from a man aged 18 to 30 in good health. The sequenced material came from naive CD8+ T cells sorted from blood. The CDR3 DNA reads as TGTGCCTGGAGTGCTACAACAGGGGCGGGAGGGGAGCTGTTTTTT. Encoded protein: CAWSATTGAGGELFF.